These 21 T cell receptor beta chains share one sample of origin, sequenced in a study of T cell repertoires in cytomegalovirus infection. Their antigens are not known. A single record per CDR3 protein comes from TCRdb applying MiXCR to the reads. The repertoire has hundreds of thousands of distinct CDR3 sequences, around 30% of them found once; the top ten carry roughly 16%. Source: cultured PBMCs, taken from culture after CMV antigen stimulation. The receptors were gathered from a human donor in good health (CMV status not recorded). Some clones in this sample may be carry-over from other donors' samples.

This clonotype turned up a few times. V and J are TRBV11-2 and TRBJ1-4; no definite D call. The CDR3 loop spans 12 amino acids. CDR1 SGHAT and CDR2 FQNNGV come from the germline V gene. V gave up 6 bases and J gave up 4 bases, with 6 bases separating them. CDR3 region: CASRENNEKLFF. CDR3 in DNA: TGTGCCAGCAGGGAGAATAATGAAAAACTGTTTTTT.

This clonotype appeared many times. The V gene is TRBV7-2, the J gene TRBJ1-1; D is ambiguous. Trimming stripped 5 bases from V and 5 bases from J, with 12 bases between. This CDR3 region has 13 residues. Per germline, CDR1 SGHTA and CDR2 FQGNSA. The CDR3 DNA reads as TGTGCCAGCAGCCCACGAATGGGGACTGAAGCTTTCTTT. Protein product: CASSPRMGTEAFF.

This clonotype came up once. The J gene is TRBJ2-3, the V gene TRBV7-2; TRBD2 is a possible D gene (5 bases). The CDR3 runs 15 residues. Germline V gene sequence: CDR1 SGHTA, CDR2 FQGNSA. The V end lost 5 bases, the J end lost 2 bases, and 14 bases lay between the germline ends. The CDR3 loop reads CASSAGEFYTDTQYF. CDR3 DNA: TGTGCCAGCAGCGCCGGGGAGTTCTACACAGATACGCAGTATTTT.

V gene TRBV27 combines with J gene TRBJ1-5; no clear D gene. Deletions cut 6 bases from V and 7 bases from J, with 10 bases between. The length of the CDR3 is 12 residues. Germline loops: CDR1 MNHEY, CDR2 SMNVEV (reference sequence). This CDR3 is CASRTLGQPQHF. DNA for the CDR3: TGTGCCAGCAGGACGCTAGGACAGCCCCAGCATTTT.

The CDR3, as DNA: TGTGCCAGCAGCGTTGGCTCGACAGGGGTGGACGAGCAGTACTTC. Its protein is CASSVGSTGVDEQYF. This rearrangement joins TRBV7-2 to TRBJ2-7; 8 bases line up with TRBD1. J was trimmed by 5 bases and V by 5 bases; bases with no gene match: 11. CDR3 size: 15 residues. CDR1 is SGHTA and CDR2 is FQGNSA in the germline V gene.

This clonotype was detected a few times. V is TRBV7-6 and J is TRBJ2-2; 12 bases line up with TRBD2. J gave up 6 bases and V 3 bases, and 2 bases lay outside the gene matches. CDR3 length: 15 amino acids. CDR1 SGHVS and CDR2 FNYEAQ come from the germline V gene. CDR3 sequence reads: CASSLGTSGSGELFF. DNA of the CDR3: TGTGCCAGCAGCTTGGGGACTAGCGGGTCCGGGGAGCTGTTTTTT.

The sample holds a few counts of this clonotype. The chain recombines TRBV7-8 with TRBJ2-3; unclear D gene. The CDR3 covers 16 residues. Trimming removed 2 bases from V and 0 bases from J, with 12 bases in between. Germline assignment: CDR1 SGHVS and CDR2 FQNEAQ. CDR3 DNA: TGTGCCAGCAGCTTAAGCCCCGACCCTAGCACAGATACGCAGTATTTT. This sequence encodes CASSLSPDPSTDTQYF. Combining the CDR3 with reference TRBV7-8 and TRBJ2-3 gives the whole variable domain GAGVSQSPRYKVAKRGQDVALRCDPISGHVSLFWYQQALGQGPEFLTYFQNEAQLDKSGLPSDRFFAERPEGSVSTLKIQRTQQEDSAVYLCASSLSPDPSTDTQYFGPGTRLTVL.

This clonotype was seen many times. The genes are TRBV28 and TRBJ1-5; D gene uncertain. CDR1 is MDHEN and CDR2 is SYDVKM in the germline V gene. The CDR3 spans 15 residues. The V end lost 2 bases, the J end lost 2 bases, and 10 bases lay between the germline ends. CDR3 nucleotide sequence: TGTGCCAGCAGTTTAAGCTTGGCCGGCAATCAGCCCCAGCATTTT. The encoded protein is CASSLSLAGNQPQHF.

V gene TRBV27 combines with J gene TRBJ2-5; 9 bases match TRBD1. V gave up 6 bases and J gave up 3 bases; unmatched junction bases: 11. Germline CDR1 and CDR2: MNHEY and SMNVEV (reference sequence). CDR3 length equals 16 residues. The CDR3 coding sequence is TGTGCCAGCAGCCGGGACAGGGCAAACTTGGAAGAGACCCAGTACTTC. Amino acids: CASSRDRANLEETQYF.

CDR3 nucleotides: TGTGCTAGTGGTCCGCAAGGGACTAGGTCTAATGAGCAGTTCTTC. It yields the protein CASGPQGTRSNEQFF. This chain links TRBV12-5 with TRBJ2-1; 8 bases match TRBD2. Per germline, CDR1 LGHNT and CDR2 FRNRAP. This CDR3 is 15 amino acids long. The V gene end was trimmed by 5 bases and the J gene end by 7 bases; junction bases not matched to a gene: 10.

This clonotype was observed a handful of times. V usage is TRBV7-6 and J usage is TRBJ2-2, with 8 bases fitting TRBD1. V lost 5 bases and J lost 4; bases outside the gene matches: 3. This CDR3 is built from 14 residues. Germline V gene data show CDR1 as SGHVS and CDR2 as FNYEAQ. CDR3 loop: CASSQGAFTGELFF. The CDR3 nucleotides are TGTGCCAGCAGCCAGGGGGCGTTCACCGGGGAGCTGTTTTTT.

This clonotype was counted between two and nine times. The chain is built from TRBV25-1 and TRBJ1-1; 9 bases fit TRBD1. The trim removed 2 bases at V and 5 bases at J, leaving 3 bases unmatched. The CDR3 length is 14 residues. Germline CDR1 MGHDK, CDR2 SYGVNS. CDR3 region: CASSEGTGRTEAFF. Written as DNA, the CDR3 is TGTGCCAGCAGTGAAGGGACAGGGAGGACTGAAGCTTTCTTT.

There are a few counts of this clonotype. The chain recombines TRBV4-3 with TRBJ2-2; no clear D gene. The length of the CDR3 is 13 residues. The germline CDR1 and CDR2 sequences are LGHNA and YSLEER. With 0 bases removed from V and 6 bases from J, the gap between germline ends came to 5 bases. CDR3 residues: CASSQDRPGELFF. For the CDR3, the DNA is TGCGCCAGCAGCCAAGATCGTCCCGGGGAGCTGTTTTTT.

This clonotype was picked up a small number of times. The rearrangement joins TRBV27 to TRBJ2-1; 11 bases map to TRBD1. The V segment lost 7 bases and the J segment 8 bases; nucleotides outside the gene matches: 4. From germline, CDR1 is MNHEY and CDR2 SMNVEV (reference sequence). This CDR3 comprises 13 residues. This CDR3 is CASKRTGGHEQFF. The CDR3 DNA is TGTGCCAGCAAGAGGACAGGGGGCCATGAGCAGTTCTTC.

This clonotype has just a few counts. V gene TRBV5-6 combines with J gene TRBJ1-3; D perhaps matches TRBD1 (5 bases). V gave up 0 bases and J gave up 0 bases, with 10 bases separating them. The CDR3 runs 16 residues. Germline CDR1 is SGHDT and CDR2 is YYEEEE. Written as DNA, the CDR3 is TGTGCCAGCAGCTTGGCCGGAGGGGACTCTGGAAACACCATATATTTT. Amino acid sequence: CASSLAGGDSGNTIYF.

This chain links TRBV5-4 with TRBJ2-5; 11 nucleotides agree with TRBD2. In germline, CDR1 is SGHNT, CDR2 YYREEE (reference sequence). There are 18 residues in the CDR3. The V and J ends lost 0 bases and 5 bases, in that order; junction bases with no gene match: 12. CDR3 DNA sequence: TGTGCCAGCAGCTTGGGACTAGCGGGACCTAATCCGGAGGAGACCCAGTACTTC. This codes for CASSLGLAGPNPEETQYF.

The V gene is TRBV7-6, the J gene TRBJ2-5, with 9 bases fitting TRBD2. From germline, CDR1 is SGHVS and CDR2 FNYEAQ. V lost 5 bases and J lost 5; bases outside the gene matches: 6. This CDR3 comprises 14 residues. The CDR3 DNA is TGTGCCAGCAGCCTTATAGCGGGAGAGGAGACCCAGTACTTC. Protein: CASSLIAGEETQYF.

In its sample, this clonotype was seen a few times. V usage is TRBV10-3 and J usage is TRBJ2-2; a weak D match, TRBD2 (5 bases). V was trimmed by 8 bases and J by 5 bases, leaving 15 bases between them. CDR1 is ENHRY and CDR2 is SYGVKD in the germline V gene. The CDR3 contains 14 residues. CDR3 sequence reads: CAILVEEGTGELFF. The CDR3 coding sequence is TGTGCCATCCTCGTGGAGGAAGGGACCGGGGAGCTGTTTTTT.

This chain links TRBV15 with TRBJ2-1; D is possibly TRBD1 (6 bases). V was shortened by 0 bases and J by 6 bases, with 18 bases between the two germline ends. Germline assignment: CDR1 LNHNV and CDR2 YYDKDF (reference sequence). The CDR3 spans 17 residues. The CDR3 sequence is CATSRDRTASWGNEQFF. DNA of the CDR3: TGTGCCACCAGCAGAGATAGGACAGCCTCCTGGGGCAATGAGCAGTTCTTC.

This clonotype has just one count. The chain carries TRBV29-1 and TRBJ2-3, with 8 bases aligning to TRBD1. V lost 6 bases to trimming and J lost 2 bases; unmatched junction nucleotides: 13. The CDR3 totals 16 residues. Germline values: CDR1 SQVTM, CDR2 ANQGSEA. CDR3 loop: CSVGGGQGGPTDTQYF. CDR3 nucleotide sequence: TGCAGCGTGGGCGGTGGACAGGGCGGGCCCACAGATACGCAGTATTTT.

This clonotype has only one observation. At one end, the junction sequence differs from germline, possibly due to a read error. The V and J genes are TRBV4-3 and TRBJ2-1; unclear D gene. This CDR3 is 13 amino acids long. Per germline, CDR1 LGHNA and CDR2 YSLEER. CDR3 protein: CASSPSADNEHFF. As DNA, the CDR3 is TGCGCCAGCAGCCCGAGCGCAGACAATGAGCATTTCTTC.